Described below is a single T cell receptor (beta chain) sequence and its context. The antigen this receptor binds is unknown. Qualities for individual bases were not recorded, and no much larger clone is one base off. The data were taken from a study of shared T cell receptors in the human thymus (dated by TCRdb to about 2021). Looking at the study overall: The study examined how the human thymus generates shared, self-reactive T-cell receptor alpha chains.

The CDR3, from cysteine to phenylalanine, totals 12 residues. The DNA shown is the 36-base CDR3, in frame from base 1. The library was produced with the immunoSEQ multiplex PCR assay. Imported from immuneACCESS, the table was reduced by TCRdb to in-frame sequences with V and J called. These copies leave out some clones; in studies compared against another copy, an unresolved V gene accounts for under half, and the cause of the remainder is not known. In all, the sample holds 540,000 or so clones, and approximately 78% of those were seen once. More than 0.01% of the sample goes to the ten largest clones. This same sample was also taken into another study, of human thymus T cells. The second study's authors report: Donors were immunologically healthy infants undergoing open corrective cardiac surgery for congenital heart defects in Finland. Thymus tissue was obtained as surgical resects removed during corrective cardiac surgery. Both the thymic and the peripheral blood repertoires appeared to show biased V and J gene segment usage. Highly overlapping thymic TCR repertoires among unrelated individuals were reported in the related research. The study characterized TCR alpha and beta repertoires from under ten infant thymus samples and a few related peripheral blood samples. Donor ages ranging from roughly 7 to 250 days were recorded, and about six male and two female infants were included in the cohort. Thymocytes were freed from the tissue by mechanical means and kept at -70 degrees C as pellets of about 9-33 million cells. A QIAsymphony instrument was used to extract genomic DNA from the frozen cell pellets. The immunoSEQ multiplex PCR assay was used to amplify the TCRB and TCRAD loci from a standardized amount of quality-controlled genomic DNA. The amplicons covered the V(D)J region and were long enough to include the CDR3 and to identify the V and J genes. Through the commercial immunoSEQ service, the amplicons were sequenced on an Illumina platform. Primer bias and sequencing errors were corrected as previously described, and TCRAD and TCRB definitions were based on the IMGT database. Analysis of the repertoires was done with immunoSEQ Analyzer 3.0 and VDJTools and included basic statistics, V/J segment usage, diversity estimates, rarefaction and pairwise overlap. Diversity was estimated with Chao1, ChaoE, Efron-Thisted, Shannon and inverse Simpson indices, and also on datasets down-sampled to the smallest sample. Repertoire overlap used strict matching of CDR3 nucleotide sequence, V gene and J gene, with Jaccard-based multidimensional scaling clustering. On average, about 810,000 unique TCRB clonotypes were obtained from thymus samples, compared with about 84,000 from blood samples.

The chain uses TRBV21-1 and TRBJ1-2; the D call in the table, TRBD1, was not verified against the DNA. TRBV21-1 is a recognized pseudogene. Sequencing was carried out using thymocytes. This sequence was found in a boy under two years old with a congenital heart defect. Donor details come from another sample of the same person, matched by shared clones. DNA sequence: TGTGCCAGCACCGGACAGATCTATGGCTACACCTTC. Its translation reads: CASTGQIYGYTF.